Listed below are T cell receptor beta chains from one sample, sequenced in a study of graft-versus-host responses after intestinal transplantation. Assay: immunoSEQ multiplex PCR; the TCRdb copy retains only in-frame clones and omits some. The repertoire holds some 13,000 clones, with around 83% as singletons. Source: PBMCs, taken approximately 19 weeks after transplant. These receptors were collected from a human patient who received an intestinal transplant, so some T cells may come from the graft donor. Both conserved end residues are part of each CDR3. D genes are given only for firm matches. The size field is filled for only some rows; it gives once, few, many or a size class.

clone size: once
V gene: TRBV9
D gene: -
J gene: TRBJ2-1
CDR3 protein: CASSRPGVGSYNEQFF
CDR3 DNA: TGTGCCAGCAGCCGACCGGGAGTCGGGTCCTACAATGAGCAGTTCTTC

clone size: -
V gene: TRBV7-9
D gene: -
J gene: TRBJ2-2
CDR3 protein: CASSYQGSKTGELFF
CDR3 DNA: TGTGCCAGCAGCTATCAGGGAAGTAAAACCGGGGAGCTGTTTTTT

clone size: -
V gene: TRBV5-1
D gene: -
J gene: TRBJ2-6
CDR3 protein: CASSGAPGANVLTF
CDR3 DNA: TGCGCCAGTAGTGGGGCCCCTGGGGCCAACGTCCTGACTTTC

clone size: -
V gene: TRBV30
D gene: -
J gene: TRBJ2-1
CDR3 protein: CAWSVGPILHNEQFF
CDR3 DNA: TGTGCCTGGAGTGTAGGCCCCATCCTCCACAATGAGCAGTTCTTC

clone size: -
V gene: TRBV28
D gene: -
J gene: TRBJ2-7
CDR3 protein: CASSRGPTYEQYF
CDR3 DNA: TGTGCCAGCAGTCGGGGACCCACCTACGAGCAGTACTTC

clone size: -
V gene: TRBV13
D gene: TRBD2
J gene: TRBJ2-7
CDR3 protein: CASSPGGGTYEQYF
CDR3 DNA: TGTGCCAGCAGCCCTGGCGGGGGAACCTACGAGCAGTACTTC

clone size: -
V gene: TRBV5-8
D gene: -
J gene: TRBJ2-3
CDR3 protein: CASSPRGGSTDTQYF
CDR3 DNA: TGTGCCAGCAGCCCCAGGGGGGGAAGCACAGATACGCAGTATTTT

clone size: -
V gene: TRBV15
D gene: -
J gene: TRBJ2-7
CDR3 protein: CATSRDGRAYEQYF
CDR3 DNA: TGTGCCACCAGCAGAGATGGCAGGGCCTACGAGCAGTACTTC

clone size: -
V gene: TRBV28
D gene: -
J gene: TRBJ2-7
CDR3 protein: CASSLSRVQEQYF
CDR3 DNA: TGTGCCAGCAGTTTATCTCGGGTCCAGGAGCAGTACTTC

clone size: -
V gene: TRBV13
D gene: -
J gene: TRBJ1-5
CDR3 protein: CASGLGKNNQPQHF
CDR3 DNA: TGTGCCAGCGGTTTGGGGAAGAACAATCAGCCCCAGCATTTT

clone size: -
V gene: TRBV6-4
D gene: TRBD1
J gene: TRBJ2-1
CDR3 protein: CASSERTGAINEQFF
CDR3 DNA: TGTGCCAGCAGTGAAAGGACAGGGGCGATCAATGAGCAGTTCTTC

clone size: -
V gene: TRBV6-6
D gene: -
J gene: TRBJ2-5
CDR3 protein: CASSRTGMGETQYF
CDR3 DNA: TGTGCCAGCAGCAGAACAGGGATGGGCGAGACCCAGTACTTC

clone size: once
V gene: TRBV5-1
D gene: TRBD2
J gene: TRBJ2-1
CDR3 protein: CASSLGGAGGHNEQFF
CDR3 DNA: TGCGCCAGCAGCCTTGGGGGAGCGGGAGGCCACAATGAGCAGTTCTTC